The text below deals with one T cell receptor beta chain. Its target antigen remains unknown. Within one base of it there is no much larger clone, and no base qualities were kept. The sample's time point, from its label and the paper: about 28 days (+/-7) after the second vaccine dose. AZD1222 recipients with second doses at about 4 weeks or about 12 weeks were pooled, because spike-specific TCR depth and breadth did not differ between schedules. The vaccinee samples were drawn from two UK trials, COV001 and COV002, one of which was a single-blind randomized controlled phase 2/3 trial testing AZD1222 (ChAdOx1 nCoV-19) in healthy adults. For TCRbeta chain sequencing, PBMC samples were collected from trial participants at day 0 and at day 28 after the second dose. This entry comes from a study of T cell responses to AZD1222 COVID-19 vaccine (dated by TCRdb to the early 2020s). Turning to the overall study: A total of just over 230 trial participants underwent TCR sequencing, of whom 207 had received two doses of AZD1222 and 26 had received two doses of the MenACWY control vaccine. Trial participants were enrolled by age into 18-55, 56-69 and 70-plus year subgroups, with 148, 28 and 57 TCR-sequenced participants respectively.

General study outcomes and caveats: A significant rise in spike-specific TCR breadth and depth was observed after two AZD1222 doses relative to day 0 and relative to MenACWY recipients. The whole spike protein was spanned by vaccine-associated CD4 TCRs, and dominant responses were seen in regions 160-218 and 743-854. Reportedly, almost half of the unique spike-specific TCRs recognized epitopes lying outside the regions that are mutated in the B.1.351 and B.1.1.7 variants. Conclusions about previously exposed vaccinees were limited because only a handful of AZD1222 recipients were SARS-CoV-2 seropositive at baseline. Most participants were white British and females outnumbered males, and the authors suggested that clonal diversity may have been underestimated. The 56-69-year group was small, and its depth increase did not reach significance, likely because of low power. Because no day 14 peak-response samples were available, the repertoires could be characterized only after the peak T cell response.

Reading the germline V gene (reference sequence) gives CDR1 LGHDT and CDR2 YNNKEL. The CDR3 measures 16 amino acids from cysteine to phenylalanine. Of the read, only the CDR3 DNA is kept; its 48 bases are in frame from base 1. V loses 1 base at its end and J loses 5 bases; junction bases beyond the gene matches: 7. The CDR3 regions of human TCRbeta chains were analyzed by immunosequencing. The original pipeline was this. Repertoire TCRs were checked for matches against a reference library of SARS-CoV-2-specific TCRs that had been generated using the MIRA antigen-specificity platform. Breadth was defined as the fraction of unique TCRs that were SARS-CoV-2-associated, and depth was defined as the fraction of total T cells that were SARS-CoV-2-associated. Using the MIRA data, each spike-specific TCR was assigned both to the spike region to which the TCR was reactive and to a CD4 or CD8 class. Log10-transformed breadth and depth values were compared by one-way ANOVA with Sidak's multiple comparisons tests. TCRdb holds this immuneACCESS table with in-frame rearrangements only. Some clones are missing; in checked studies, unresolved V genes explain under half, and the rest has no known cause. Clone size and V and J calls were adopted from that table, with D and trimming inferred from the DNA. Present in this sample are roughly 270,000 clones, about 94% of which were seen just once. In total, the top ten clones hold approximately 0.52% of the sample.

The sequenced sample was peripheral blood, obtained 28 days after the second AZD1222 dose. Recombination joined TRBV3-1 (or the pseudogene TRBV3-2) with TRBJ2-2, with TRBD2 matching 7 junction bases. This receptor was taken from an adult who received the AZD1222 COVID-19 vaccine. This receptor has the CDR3 CASSQGATSRTGELFF. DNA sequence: TGTGCCAGCAGCCAAGGCGCGACTAGCCGGACCGGGGAGCTGTTTTTT.